This T cell receptor beta chain stems from a study of vaccination and CD4 T cells after COVID-19. Study-wide background: Vaccinees got either two BNT162b2 doses or two mRNA-1273 doses. In culture, cells were exposed to overlapping spike peptides from SARS-CoV-2, HCoV-NL63, HCoV-OC43 and HCoV-229E.

Notes on this clonotype: The antigen is undetermined.

CDR1 is SGHDT, CDR2 YYEEEE, per germline. The length of the CDR3 is 13 residues. The V end lost 4 bases, the J end lost 7 bases, and 9 bases lay between the germline ends. Study outcomes and limitations: Median SARS-CoV-2-reactive clonotype numbers rose nonsignificantly, roughly 21 to 38.

Treatment noted: roughly 11-day PBMC culture with coronavirus spike peptide pools or control peptides (ViraFEST assay). At the Johns Hopkins FTIC core, DNA taken from cultured CD4+ T cells was sequenced by way of the Oncomine TCR Beta short-read assay. Each CDR3 protein is one row after TCRdb ran MiXCR on the PCR reads. The sample includes roughly 20,000 distinct CDR3 sequences, 40% to 65% seen only once; the top ten take 17%. The chain employs TRBV5-6 and TRBJ1-6; the D gene is possibly TRBD1 (5 bases). This material consisted of CD4+ T cells from blood, cultured in vitro, taken before SARS-CoV-2 vaccination. This TCR derives from a human donor who had recovered from COVID-19. CDR3 in DNA: TGTGCCAGCAGCAGACAGACCAATTCACCCCTCCACTTT. This encodes CASSRQTNSPLHF.